The next 17 T cell receptor beta chains were all read from a single sample in a study of blood T cell repertoires in COVID-19 (TCRdb year 2020). Receptors were amplified or captured by the immunoSEQ multiplex PCR assay. In its TCRdb copy, this immuneACCESS table keeps in-frame sequences only and misses some clones. Where compared with another copy, unresolved V genes explain less than half of these, and the others have no known cause. The sample table shows around 360,000 clones, and more than 85% are seen once. 2.5% to 3% of the sample goes to the ten largest clones. Sequencing input: PBMCs or T cells enriched from blood (not recorded which). All receptors derive from a woman in her twenties or thirties who had recovered from COVID-19.

The chain links TRBV2 to TRBJ2-7; 10 positions agree with TRBD2. The V and J ends lost 8 bases and 4 bases, in that order; junction bases with no gene match: 8. Germline CDR1 SNHLY, CDR2 FYNNEI. This CDR3 spans 14 amino acids. The DNA for the CDR3 is TGTGCCAGCGTGAGTAGCGGGAGGAGGTACGAGCAGTACTTC. It yields the protein CASVSSGRRYEQYF.

V and J are TRBV18 and TRBJ1-2, with 8 bases aligning to TRBD1. V gave up 3 bases and J gave up 5 bases; unmatched junction bases: 8. The CDR3 length is 15 residues. Germline CDR1 KGHSH, CDR2 LQKENI. In DNA form, the CDR3 reads TGTGCCAGCTCACCCGCAGGGGGCCTAAAGTATGGCTACACCTTC. The encoded protein is CASSPAGGLKYGYTF.

The chain has TRBV13 and TRBJ2-3; D possibly corresponds to TRBD1 (8 bases). CDR3 length equals 18 residues. Deletions cut 5 bases from V and 0 bases from J, with 21 bases between. In germline, CDR1 is PRHDT, CDR2 FYEKMQ (reference sequence). CDR3 region: CASSPTTGGADSTDTQYF. In nucleotides, the CDR3 is TGTGCCAGCAGCCCTACAACAGGGGGGGCGGATAGCACAGATACGCAGTATTTT.

The gene calls are TRBV27 and TRBJ2-3; maybe TRBD2 (6 bases). Per the germline V gene, CDR1 is MNHEY and CDR2 is SMNVEV (reference sequence). CDR3 length: 13 residues. V shed 6 bases and J shed 5 bases, with 12 bases lying between them. CDR3 nucleotide sequence: TGTGCCAGCAGATGGAGGGGTGGAGATACGCAGTATTTT. Amino acid sequence: CASRWRGGDTQYF.

The V and J genes are TRBV11-2 and TRBJ1-1; 11 bases are shared with TRBD1. V was clipped by 5 bases and J by 5 bases; unmatched bases: 7. Germline CDR1 and CDR2: SGHAT and FQNNGV. CDR3 size: 15 residues. The CDR3 spells CASSPGQGASTEAFF. CDR3 DNA: TGTGCCAGCAGCCCTGGACAGGGGGCATCGACTGAAGCTTTCTTT.

The chain carries TRBV19 and TRBJ1-5, with D perhaps TRBD1 (5 bases). Trimming cost V 7 bases and J 4 bases, with 17 bases left between them. The CDR3 has 15 amino acids. Germline values: CDR1 LNHDA, CDR2 SQIVND (reference sequence). The CDR3 DNA follows: TGTGCCAGTACCCCCCCCGGGGGACGAAATCAGCCCCAGCATTTT. It yields the protein CASTPPGGRNQPQHF.

The chain combines TRBV6-5 with TRBJ1-3; weak D call: TRBD1 (5 bases). Trimming shortened V by 4 bases and J by 4 bases, and 14 bases separated the two germline ends. The CDR3 has 15 amino acids. CDR1 and CDR2 (germline): MNHEY, SVGAGI. The CDR3 DNA reads as TGTGCCAGCAGTTTCGGGGGGAACGCCGGAAACACCATATATTTT. Encoded protein: CASSFGGNAGNTIYF.

The CDR3 region has the DNA TGTGCCAGCAGCTTCACAGGGATCAGCACTGAAGCTTTCTTT. This encodes CASSFTGISTEAFF. The rearrangement uses TRBV7-9 and TRBJ1-1; a weak D match, TRBD1 (6 bases). V lost 3 bases to trimming and J lost 4 bases, with 12 bases between them. The length of the CDR3 is 14 residues. CDR1 and CDR2 (germline): SEHNR, FQNEAQ (reference sequence).

The chain uses TRBV20-1 and TRBJ1-5, with D perhaps matching TRBD1 (6 bases). Germline values: CDR1 DFQATT, CDR2 SNEGSKA (reference sequence). The CDR3 spans 14 residues. Between the trimmed V and J ends, which lost 3 bases and 3 bases, there was a span of 12 bases. Here the CDR3 DNA reads TGCAGTGCTAGTTACAGGGCCGTCAATCAGCCCCAGCATTTT. It yields the protein CSASYRAVNQPQHF.

This chain joins TRBV27 and TRBJ2-7, with TRBD1 matching over 7 bases. Per germline, CDR1 MNHEY and CDR2 SMNVEV (reference sequence). Germline trimming cut 0 bases from V and 5 bases from J; bases unmatched to any gene: 7. CDR3 length equals 15 residues. The CDR3: CASSLSTGWQNEQYF. The CDR3, as DNA: TGTGCCAGCAGTTTATCGACAGGGTGGCAGAACGAGCAGTACTTC.

The J gene is TRBJ1-4, the V gene TRBV7-9; the D gene is possibly TRBD1 (6 bases). The V end lost 4 bases, the J end lost 7 bases, and 13 bases lay between the germline ends. The CDR3 loop spans 14 amino acids. Germline CDR1 is SEHNR and CDR2 is FQNEAQ (reference sequence). CDR3 residues: CASSSTGTSEKLFF. In DNA form, the CDR3 reads TGTGCCAGCAGCTCGACAGGTACAAGTGAAAAACTGTTTTTT. Filled out from reference TRBV7-9 and TRBJ1-4, the complete variable domain reads DTGVSQNPRHKITKRGQNVTFRCDPISEHNRLYWYRQTLGQGPEFLTYFQNEAQLEKSRLLSDRFSAERPKGSFSTLEIQRTEQGDSAMYLCASSSTGTSEKLFFGSGTQLSVL.

This sequence joins TRBV6-5 and TRBJ1-2; 9 bases align to TRBD1. The J segment lost 9 bases and the V segment lost 5 bases, leaving 4 bases of the junction unmatched. The CDR3 extends over 12 amino acids. Germline loops: CDR1 MNHEY, CDR2 SVGAGI. CDR3 sequence reads: CASSPGQGRYTF. CDR3 coding DNA: TGTGCCAGCAGTCCAGGACAGGGGCGCTACACCTTC.

The V gene is TRBV7-9, the J gene TRBJ2-6; D is unresolved. CDR3 length equals 16 residues. V was cut by 1 base and J by 0 bases, with 7 bases left in between. From germline, CDR1 is SEHNR and CDR2 FQNEAQ (reference sequence). The CDR3 DNA reads TGTGCCAGCAGCTTAGAGGCAGGCTCTGGGGCCAACGTCCTGACTTTC. This sequence encodes CASSLEAGSGANVLTF. Filled out from reference TRBV7-9 and TRBJ2-6, the complete variable domain reads DTGVSQNPRHKITKRGQNVTFRCDPISEHNRLYWYRQTLGQGPEFLTYFQNEAQLEKSRLLSDRFSAERPKGSFSTLEIQRTEQGDSAMYLCASSLEAGSGANVLTFGAGSRLTVL.

This chain joins TRBV3-1 (or the pseudogene TRBV3-2) and TRBJ1-6; D is possibly TRBD1 (5 bases). Per the germline V gene, CDR1 is LGHDT and CDR2 is YNNKEL (reference sequence). V dropped 4 bases and J dropped 6 bases, with 19 bases sitting between them. The CDR3 sequence is 17 residues long. CDR3 DNA sequence: TGTGCCAGCAGCCCTACGGGGGTGGCAGGACCTAATTCACCCCTCCACTTT. It translates to CASSPTGVAGPNSPLHF.

CDR3 region: CASSRPGQGLYGYTF. CDR3 nucleotide sequence: TGTGCCAGCAGCCGCCCGGGACAGGGTCTCTATGGCTACACCTTC. The chain has TRBV7-9 and TRBJ1-2, with TRBD1 matching 9 bases. The CDR3 sequence is 15 residues long. The V segment lost 5 bases and the J segment 4 bases; nucleotides outside the gene matches: 8. Looked up from germline, CDR1 is SEHNR and CDR2 is FQNEAQ (reference sequence).

The genes are TRBV28 and TRBJ2-3, with D perhaps TRBD1 (6 bases). Germline values: CDR1 MDHEN, CDR2 SYDVKM. The V end was cut by 6 bases, the J end by 6 bases, with 13 bases between. The CDR3 covers 13 residues. CDR3 DNA sequence: TGTGCCAGCAGGGGCCAGGGGAAGGATACGCAGTATTTT. As protein: CASRGQGKDTQYF.

The chain uses TRBV27 and TRBJ2-7; 8 bases are a match to TRBD1. The CDR3 is 19 residues long. Germline CDR1 is MNHEY and CDR2 is SMNVEV (reference sequence). V gave up 2 bases and J gave up 6 bases; unmatched junction bases: 21. CDR3 region: CASSLNKRTGFKSRGEQYF. For the CDR3, the DNA is TGTGCCAGCAGTTTAAATAAAAGGACAGGGTTTAAGTCACGCGGCGAGCAGTACTTC.